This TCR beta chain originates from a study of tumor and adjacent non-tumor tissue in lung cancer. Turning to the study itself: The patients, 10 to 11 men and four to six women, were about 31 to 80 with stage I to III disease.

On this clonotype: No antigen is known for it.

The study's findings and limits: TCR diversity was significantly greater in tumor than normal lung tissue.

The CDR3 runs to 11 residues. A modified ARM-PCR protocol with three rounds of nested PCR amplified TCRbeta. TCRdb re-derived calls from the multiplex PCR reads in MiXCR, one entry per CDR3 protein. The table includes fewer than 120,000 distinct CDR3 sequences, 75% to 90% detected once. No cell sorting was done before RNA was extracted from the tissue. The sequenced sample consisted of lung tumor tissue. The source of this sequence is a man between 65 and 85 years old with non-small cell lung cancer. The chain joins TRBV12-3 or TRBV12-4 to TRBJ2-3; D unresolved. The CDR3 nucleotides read TGTTGTAGCAGTTTCATAGAAACGCAGTATTTT. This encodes CCSSFIETQYF.